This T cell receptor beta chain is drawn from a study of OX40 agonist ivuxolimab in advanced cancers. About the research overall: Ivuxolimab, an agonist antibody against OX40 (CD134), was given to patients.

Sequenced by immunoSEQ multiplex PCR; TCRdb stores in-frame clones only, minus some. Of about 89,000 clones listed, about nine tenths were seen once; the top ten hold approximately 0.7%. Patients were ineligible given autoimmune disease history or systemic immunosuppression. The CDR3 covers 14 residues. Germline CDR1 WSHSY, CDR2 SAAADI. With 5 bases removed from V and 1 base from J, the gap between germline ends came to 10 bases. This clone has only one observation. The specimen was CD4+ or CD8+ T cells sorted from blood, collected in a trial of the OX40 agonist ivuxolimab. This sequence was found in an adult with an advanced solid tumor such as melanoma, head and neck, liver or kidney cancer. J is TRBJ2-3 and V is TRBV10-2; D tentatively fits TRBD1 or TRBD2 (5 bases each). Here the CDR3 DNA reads TGCGCCAGCAGTAATACGGGACGCACAGATACGCAGTATTTT. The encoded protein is CASSNTGRTDTQYF.